This paragraph covers one T cell receptor beta chain sequence. Its antigen is not known. Assay: immunoSEQ multiplex PCR; the TCRdb copy retains only in-frame clones and omits some. This table holds around 130,000 clones, 85% to 95% found once. The data belong to a study of T cell responses to AZD1222 COVID-19 vaccine. Study-level results: Among the donors, most were white British and more were female, and clonal diversity was possibly underestimated. Rises in breadth and depth of Spike-specific TCRs came after two AZD1222 doses.

The source of this sequence is an adult in good health. Material: peripheral blood, obtained on day 0 of AZD1222 vaccination.

The chain's CDR3 is CASSLDPGDEASNSPLHF. For the CDR3, the DNA is TGTGCCAGCAGCTTAGACCCGGGGGACGAGGCGTCAAATTCACCCCTCCACTTT. The chain couples TRBV11-2 to TRBJ1-6; D is perhaps TRBD1 (5 bases). The CDR3 totals 18 residues. V gave up 0 bases and J gave up 7 bases, with 19 bases separating them. Germline V CDR1 and CDR2: SGHAT, FQNNGV.